What follows are 4 T cell receptor beta chains derived from one specimen sequenced in a study of blood T cell repertoires in COVID-19. Clones were read by immunoSEQ multiplex PCR, and TCRdb kept only the in-frame ones, dropping some. The table includes approximately 280,000 clones, 90% detected once. Specimen: PBMCs or T cells enriched from blood (not recorded which). These receptors originate from a woman under 30 with acute COVID-19.

The gene calls are TRBV4-1 and TRBJ2-1; 8 nucleotides line up with TRBD1. The CDR3 contains 16 residues. V was clipped by 3 bases and J by 9 bases; unmatched bases: 13. Germline V lookup: CDR1 MGHRA, CDR2 YSYEKL. Written as DNA, the CDR3 is TGCGCCAGCAGCCAGAGACAGGGGAATGTTTGGAGTGAGCAGTTCTTC. Amino acid sequence: CASSQRQGNVWSEQFF.

V gene TRBV18 combines with J gene TRBJ2-5, with 8 bases that match TRBD1. V lost 2 bases to trimming and J lost 5 bases; unmatched junction nucleotides: 7. Germline CDR1 KGHSH, CDR2 LQKENI. The CDR3 consists of 15 residues. In nucleotides, the CDR3 is TGTGCCAGCTCACCAGGACAGGGAGGAAGGGAGACCCAGTACTTC. Protein product: CASSPGQGGRETQYF.

The CDR3 sequence is CASSLDGQPTYEQYF. The CDR3 nucleotides read TGTGCCAGCAGCTTGGATGGACAGCCGACCTACGAGCAGTACTTC. This chain links TRBV5-4 with TRBJ2-7; tentative D call: TRBD1 (6 bases). V was cut by 0 bases and J by 2 bases, with 12 bases left in between. Germline V gene lookup returns CDR1 SGHNT and CDR2 YYREEE (reference sequence). This CDR3 has 15 residues.

The chain has TRBV6-5 and TRBJ2-1, with TRBD2 matching 9 bases. This CDR3 comprises 14 residues. With 5 bases clipped from V and 5 bases from J, the junction kept 4 bases outside the gene matches. Germline V gene lookup returns CDR1 MNHEY and CDR2 SVGAGI. The CDR3, as DNA: TGTGCCAGCAGTATAGCGGGAGCTCACAATGAGCAGTTCTTC. Residues: CASSIAGAHNEQFF.